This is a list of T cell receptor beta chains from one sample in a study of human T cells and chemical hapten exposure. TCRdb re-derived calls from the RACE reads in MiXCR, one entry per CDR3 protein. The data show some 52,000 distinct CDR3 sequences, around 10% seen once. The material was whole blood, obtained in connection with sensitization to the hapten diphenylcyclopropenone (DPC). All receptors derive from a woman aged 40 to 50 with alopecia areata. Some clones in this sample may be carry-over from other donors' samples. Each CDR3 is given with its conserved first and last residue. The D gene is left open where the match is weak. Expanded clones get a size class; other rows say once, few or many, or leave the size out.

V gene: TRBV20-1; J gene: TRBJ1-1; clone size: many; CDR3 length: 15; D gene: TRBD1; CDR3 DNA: TGCAGTGCTAGCCGACAGGGTGTAGGCAACACTGAAGCTTTCTTT; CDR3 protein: CSASRQGVGNTEAFF
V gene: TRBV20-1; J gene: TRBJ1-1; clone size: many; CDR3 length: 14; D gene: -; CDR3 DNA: TGCAGTGCCCCGGGACCAGGATTGAACACTGAAGCTTTCTTT; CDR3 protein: CSAPGPGLNTEAFF
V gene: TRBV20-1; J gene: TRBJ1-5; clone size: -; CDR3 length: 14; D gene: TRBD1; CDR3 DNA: TGCAGTGCCAGCCGGACAGGGAACAATCAGCCCCAGCATTTT; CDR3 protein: CSASRTGNNQPQHF
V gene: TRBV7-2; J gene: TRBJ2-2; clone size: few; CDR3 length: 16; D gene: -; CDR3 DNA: TGTGCCAGCAGCCTCTTTTTTGGGGGGAACACCGGGGAGCTGTTTTTT; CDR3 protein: CASSLFFGGNTGELFF
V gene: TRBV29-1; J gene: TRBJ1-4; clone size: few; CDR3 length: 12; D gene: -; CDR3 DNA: TGCAGCGGGGGCGGAGGGGAAGAAAAACTGTTTTTT; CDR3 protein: CSGGGGEEKLFF
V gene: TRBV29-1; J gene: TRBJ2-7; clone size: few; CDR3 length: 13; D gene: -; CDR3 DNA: TGCAGCGTTGAAGGGGAACACCCTGACGAGCAGTACTTC; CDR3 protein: CSVEGEHPDEQYF
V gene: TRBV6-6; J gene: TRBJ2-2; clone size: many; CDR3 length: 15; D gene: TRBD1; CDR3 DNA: TGTGCCAGCAGTTTTCCGGACAGGGTATTTTGGGAGCTGTTTTTT; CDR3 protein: CASSFPDRVFWELFF
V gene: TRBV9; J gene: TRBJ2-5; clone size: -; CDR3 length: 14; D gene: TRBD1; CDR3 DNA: TGTGCCAGCAGCATCGACAGGGGGCAGGAGACCCAGTACTTC; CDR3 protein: CASSIDRGQETQYF
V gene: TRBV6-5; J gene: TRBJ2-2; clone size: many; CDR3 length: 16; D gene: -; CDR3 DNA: TGTGCCAGCAGTTACTCGGTGGGACAGAACACCGGGGAGCTGTTTTTT; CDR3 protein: CASSYSVGQNTGELFF
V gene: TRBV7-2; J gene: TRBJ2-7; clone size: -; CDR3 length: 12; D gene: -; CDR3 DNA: TGTGCCAGCGGCGAGGGACCCTACGAGCAGTACTTC; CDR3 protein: CASGEGPYEQYF
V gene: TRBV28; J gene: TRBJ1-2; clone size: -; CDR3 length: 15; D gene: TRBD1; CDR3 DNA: TGTGCCAGCAAACAGTGGACAGGAACTAACTATGGCTACACCTTC; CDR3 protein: CASKQWTGTNYGYTF